This T cell receptor beta chain was found in a study of CD8 T cells in Susac syndrome. An input of about 0.5 to 1 ug of RNA was subjected to reverse transcription using random hexamers. Each CDR3 protein gets one entry after TCRdb re-called the immunoSEQ multiplex PCR reads with MiXCR. The table lists 250,000 to 300,000 distinct CDR3 sequences, 85% of them singletons. The CDR3 covers 13 residues. Germline loops: CDR1 MNHEY, CDR2 SMNVEV (reference sequence). V was shortened by 4 bases and J by 6 bases, with 11 bases between the two germline ends. V and J are TRBV27 and TRBJ2-3; the D is unclear. The TCR sequence derives from a human donor with multiple sclerosis. Sequencing was done on a sample of CD8+ T cells from PBMCs. The CDR3 spells CASSSTGWDTQYF. DNA of the CDR3: TGTGCCAGCAGTTCGACTGGTTGGGATACGCAGTATTTT.